This T cell receptor beta chain is drawn from a study of T cell repertoires in cytomegalovirus infection. Looking at the study overall: Based on public TCR beta signatures, there were indications of CMV infection and of a matching HLA type.

Via MiXCR, TCRdb re-called the reads, giving one row per CDR3 protein. The sample yields under 850,000 distinct CDR3 sequences, about a third seen once. The CDR3 is 16 residues long. Trimming stripped 0 bases from V and 2 bases from J, with 13 bases between. Germline assignment: CDR1 LGHNA and CDR2 YSLEER. The sequence was collected from a human donor in good health (CMV status not recorded). Some clones in this sample may be carry-over from other donors' samples. The material sequenced was PBMCs. The V gene is TRBV4-3, the J gene TRBJ1-1, with a tentative D call TRBD1 (5 bases). The DNA for the CDR3 is TGCGCCAGCAGCCAAGATCAGGACGGGGGAAACACTGAAGCTTTCTTT. This translates into CASSQDQDGGNTEAFF.